The rows below give T cell receptor beta chains drawn from one sample of a study of CD8+CD57+ T cells in acquired aplastic anemia. TCRdb fed the reads into MiXCR, producing one record per CDR3 protein. The data show 150,000 to 200,000 distinct CDR3 sequences, about 47% seen once. Material for sequencing was sorted CD4+, CD8+, or CD8+CD57+ T cells (not recorded which) from PBMCs. The receptor set was obtained from a human donor in good health. The CDR3 runs from the conserved cysteine through the conserved F or W. Each record gives: J gene, V gene, clone size, CDR3 protein. For some rows the clone size is stated as once, few or many, or as a class when expanded; others skip it.

TRBJ2-7 | TRBV15 | . | CATSKGRGGEQYF
TRBJ2-3 | TRBV24-1 | . | CATSVGQDTDTQYF
TRBJ2-5 | TRBV20-1 | . | CSAKRAGAGGETQYF
TRBJ2-3 | TRBV20-1 | many | CSARDSAGVADTQYF
TRBJ1-1 | TRBV5-1 | . | CASSLDGFTGGRTEAFF
TRBJ2-1 | TRBV19 | many | CASNDAGTSGPQQFF
TRBJ2-6 | TRBV7-9 | . | CASSLGMRVLTF
TRBJ1-6 | TRBV14 | . | CASSPRQKLNSPLHF
TRBJ2-2 | TRBV29-1 | . | CSVELTGVEEIGELFF
TRBJ1-2 | TRBV24-1 | . | CATSDRSGGGDGYTF
TRBJ2-7 | TRBV10-3 | . | CAISKTGGTSYEQYF
TRBJ2-5 | TRBV7-2 | . | CASSLDPGHETQYF
TRBJ2-7 | TRBV20-1 | many | CSARRTGKFHEQYF
TRBJ1-2 | TRBV10-2 | . | CASRKSVYYGYTF
TRBJ2-2 | TRBV20-1 | many | CSASISGRARELFF
TRBJ1-2 | TRBV10-3 | few | CAISEGGGLYGYTF
TRBJ2-4 | TRBV15 | many | CATSRDRATMAGAAKNIQYF
TRBJ2-1 | TRBV6-1 | many | CASSPGWGLAGVNEQFF
TRBJ2-7 | TRBV10-1 | . | CASNGQGRYEQYF
TRBJ2-2 | TRBV27 | few | CASSSTGLNTGELFF
TRBJ2-1 | TRBV11-1 | . | CASSRGRVYNEQFF
TRBJ2-5 | TRBV7-9 | . | CASGSSGRVGTQYF
TRBJ2-1 | TRBV24-1 | . | CATSGPTGTGYYNEQFF
TRBJ2-7 | TRBV9 | . | CASGAGYSAYEQYF
TRBJ1-2 | TRBV7-9 | few | CASSPPGQDYGYTF
TRBJ2-5 | TRBV12-3/TRBV12-4 | . | CASSYRQETQYF
TRBJ2-5 | TRBV18 | few | CASSPVLGQPQETQYF
TRBJ2-2 | TRBV15 | . | CATSRDRGTGKLFF
TRBJ2-3 | TRBV4-1 | . | CASSQDPLDSSSTDTQYF
TRBJ2-1 | TRBV4-2 | many | CASSQGETAYNEQFF
TRBJ1-1 | TRBV19 | many | CASSIDRGMNTEAFF
TRBJ2-7 | TRBV20-1 | many | CSARDLGREDEQYF
TRBJ1-1 | TRBV15 | . | CATSRGGVGRSYGAAFF
TRBJ1-5 | TRBV27 | many | CASGTGVLQPQHF
TRBJ2-5 | TRBV24-1 | many | CATSDTGPGKAQYF
TRBJ1-4 | TRBV2 | few | CASSANRDEEKLFF
TRBJ2-3 | TRBV29-1 | . | CSVEQGSTDTQYF
TRBJ1-1 | TRBV27 | few | CATRRSDGSEAFF
TRBJ2-7 | TRBV19 | . | CASRMGGRDYEQYF
TRBJ1-1 | TRBV6-2/TRBV6-3 | . | CASSSTGTGGSEAFF
TRBJ2-1 | TRBV19 | few | CASSKFGGAVRGAYNEQFF
TRBJ2-1 | TRBV6-1 | few | CASTLAGGIAYNEQFF
TRBJ1-2 | TRBV10-3 | . | CAIIKGRPDYGYTF
TRBJ2-1 | TRBV18 | once | CASSPRGIEQFF